These 4 T cell receptor beta chains were all obtained from the same sample, sequenced in a study of blood T cell repertoires in COVID-19. TCRdb keeps only in-frame clones here, not all; method: immunoSEQ multiplex PCR. The table has some 300,000 clones, approximately 91% seen once. Sequenced: PBMCs or T cells enriched from blood (not recorded which). The receptors were sampled from a woman younger than 45 who had been exposed to COVID-19.

V is TRBV7-6 and J is TRBJ2-4; TRBD2 matches at 9 bases. With 6 bases clipped from V and 0 bases from J, the junction kept 12 bases outside the gene matches. Germline V CDR1 and CDR2: SGHVS, FNYEAQ. This CDR3 is 18 amino acids long. CDR3 DNA: TGTGCCAGCAGTCCCCTCCCAGCGGGGGGTTCAGCCAAAAACATTCAGTACTTC. Its protein is CASSPLPAGGSAKNIQYF.

Only one count was recorded for this clone. Other nucleotide sequences in the sample specify the same CDR3. The rearrangement uses TRBV30 and TRBJ1-4; D not certain. V gave up 2 bases and J gave up 8 bases, with 6 bases separating them. The CDR3 spans 11 residues. Germline V gives CDR1 GTSNPN, CDR2 SVGIG (reference sequence). Here the CDR3 DNA reads TGTGCCTGGAGTCGGAGGGAAAAACTGTTTTTT. Amino acid sequence: CAWSRREKLFF. The variable domain in full, completed from reference TRBV30 and TRBJ1-4, reads SQTIHQWPATLVQPVGSPLSLECTVEGTSNPNLYWYRQAAGRGLQLLFYSVGIGQISSEVPQNLSASRPQDRQFILSSKKLLLSDSGFYLCAWSRREKLFFGSGTQLSVL.

The V and J genes are TRBV7-9 and TRBJ2-7; the D gene is possibly TRBD1 (5 bases). This CDR3 is built from 15 residues. V dropped 5 bases and J dropped 6 bases, with 20 bases sitting between them. From germline, CDR1 is SEHNR and CDR2 FQNEAQ (reference sequence). The CDR3 DNA sequence: TGTGCCAGCAGCCTAGACAGTCTGTTTTCCGGCGAGCAGTACTTC. Residues: CASSLDSLFSGEQYF.

CDR3 in amino acids: CASTSDSNNSPLHF. As DNA, the CDR3 is TGTGCCAGCACCTCGGACAGCAATAATTCACCCCTCCACTTT. This chain uses TRBV6-5 with TRBJ1-6; TRBD1 might be the D (6 bases). The length of the CDR3 is 14 residues. V was shortened by 7 bases and J by 5 bases, with 12 bases between the two germline ends. Germline values: CDR1 MNHEY, CDR2 SVGAGI.